This TCR beta chain stems from a study of blood T cell repertoires in COVID-19. The repertoire was sequenced with immunoSEQ multiplex PCR; TCRdb's copy has only in-frame clones and lacks some. The repertoire holds some 280,000 clones, about 88% seen once, with 12% in the top ten. The receptor was derived from an older woman with acute or convalescent COVID-19. Material for sequencing was peripheral blood.

The CDR3 DNA reads as TGCAGCACCTTTAACCCGGGACTAGCGGGGGGGAACTCCAGGGAGACCCAGTACTTC. Its protein product is CSTFNPGLAGGNSRETQYF. This chain links TRBV29-1 with TRBJ2-5, with 16 bases lining up with TRBD2. Per germline, CDR1 SQVTM and CDR2 ANQGSEA. CDR3 length: 19 amino acids. With 8 bases clipped from V and 5 bases from J, the junction kept 20 bases outside the gene matches.